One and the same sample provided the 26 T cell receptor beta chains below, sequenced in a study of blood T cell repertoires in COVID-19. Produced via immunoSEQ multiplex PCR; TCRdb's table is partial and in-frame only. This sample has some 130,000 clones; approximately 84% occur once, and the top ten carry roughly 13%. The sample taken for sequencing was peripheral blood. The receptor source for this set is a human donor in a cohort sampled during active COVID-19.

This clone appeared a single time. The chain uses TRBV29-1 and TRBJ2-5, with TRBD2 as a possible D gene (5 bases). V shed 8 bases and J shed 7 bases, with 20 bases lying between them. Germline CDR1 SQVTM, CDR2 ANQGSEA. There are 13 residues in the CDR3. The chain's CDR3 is CSLSGSHRGTQYF. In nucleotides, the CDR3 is TGCAGCCTCTCCGGGTCCCACCGGGGGACCCAGTACTTC.

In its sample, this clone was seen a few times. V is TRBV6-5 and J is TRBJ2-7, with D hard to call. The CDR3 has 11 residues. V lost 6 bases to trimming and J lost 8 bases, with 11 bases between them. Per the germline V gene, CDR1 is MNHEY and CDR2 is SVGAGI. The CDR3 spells CASSKEPKQYF. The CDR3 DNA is TGTGCCAGCAGCAAAGAGCCGAAGCAGTACTTC.

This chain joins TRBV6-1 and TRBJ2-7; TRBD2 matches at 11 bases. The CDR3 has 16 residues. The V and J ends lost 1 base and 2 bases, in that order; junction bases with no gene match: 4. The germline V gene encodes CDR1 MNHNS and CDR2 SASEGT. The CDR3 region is CASSEGLAGGAYEQYF. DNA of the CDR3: TGTGCCAGCAGTGAAGGCCTAGCGGGGGGAGCCTACGAGCAGTACTTC.

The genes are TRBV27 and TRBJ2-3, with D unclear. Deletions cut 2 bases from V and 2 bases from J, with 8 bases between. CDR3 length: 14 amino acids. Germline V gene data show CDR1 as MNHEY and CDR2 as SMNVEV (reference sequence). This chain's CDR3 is CASSLRLLTDTQYF. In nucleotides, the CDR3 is TGTGCCAGCAGTTTACGACTGCTCACAGATACGCAGTATTTT.

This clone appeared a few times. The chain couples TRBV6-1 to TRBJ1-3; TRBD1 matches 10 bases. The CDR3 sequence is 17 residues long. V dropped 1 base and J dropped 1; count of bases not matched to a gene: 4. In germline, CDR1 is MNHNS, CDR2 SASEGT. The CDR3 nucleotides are TGTGCCAGCAGTGAAGAGTCGGGACAGGGGTCTGGAAACACCATATATTTT. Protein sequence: CASSEESGQGSGNTIYF.

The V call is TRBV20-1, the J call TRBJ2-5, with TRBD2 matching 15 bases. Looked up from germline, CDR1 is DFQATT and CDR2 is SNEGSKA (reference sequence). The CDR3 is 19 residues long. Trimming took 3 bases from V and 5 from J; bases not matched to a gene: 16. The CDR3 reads CSASLQLWTSGGGTETQYF. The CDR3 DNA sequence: TGCAGTGCTAGTTTGCAACTTTGGACTAGCGGGGGGGGTACGGAGACCCAGTACTTC.

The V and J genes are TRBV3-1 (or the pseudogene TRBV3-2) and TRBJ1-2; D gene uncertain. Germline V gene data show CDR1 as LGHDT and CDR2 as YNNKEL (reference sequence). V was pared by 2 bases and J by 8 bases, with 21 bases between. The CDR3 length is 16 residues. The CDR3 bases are TGTGCCAGCAGCCAAAGCCTGGGCAGGCCATCGGGAGGCTACACCTTC. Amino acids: CASSQSLGRPSGGYTF.

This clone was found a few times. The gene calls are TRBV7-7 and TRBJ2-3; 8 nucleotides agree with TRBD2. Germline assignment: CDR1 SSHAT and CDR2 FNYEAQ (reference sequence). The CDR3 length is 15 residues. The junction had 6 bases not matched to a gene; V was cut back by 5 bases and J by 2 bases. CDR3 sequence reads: CASSLIAGFTDTQYF. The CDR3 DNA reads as TGTGCCAGCAGCCTCATAGCGGGGTTCACAGATACGCAGTATTTT. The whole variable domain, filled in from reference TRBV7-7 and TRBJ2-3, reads GAGVSQSPRYKVTKRGQDVTLRCDPISSHATLYWYQQALGQGPEFLTYFNYEAQPDKSGLPSDRFSAERPEGSISTLTIQRTEQRDSAMYRCASSLIAGFTDTQYFGPGTRLTVL.

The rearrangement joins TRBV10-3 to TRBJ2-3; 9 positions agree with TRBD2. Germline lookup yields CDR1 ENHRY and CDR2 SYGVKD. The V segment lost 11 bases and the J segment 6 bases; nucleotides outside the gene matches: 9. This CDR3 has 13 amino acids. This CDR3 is CALRGGAGDTQYF. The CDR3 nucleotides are TGTGCCCTGCGCGGGGGGGCGGGGGATACGCAGTATTTT.

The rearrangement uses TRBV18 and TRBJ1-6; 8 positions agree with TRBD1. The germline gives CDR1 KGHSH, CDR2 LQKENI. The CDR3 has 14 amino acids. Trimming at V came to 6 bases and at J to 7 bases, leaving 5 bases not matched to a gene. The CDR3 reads CASSRDRGNSPLHF. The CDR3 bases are TGTGCCAGCTCTCGTGACAGGGGAAATTCACCCCTCCACTTT.

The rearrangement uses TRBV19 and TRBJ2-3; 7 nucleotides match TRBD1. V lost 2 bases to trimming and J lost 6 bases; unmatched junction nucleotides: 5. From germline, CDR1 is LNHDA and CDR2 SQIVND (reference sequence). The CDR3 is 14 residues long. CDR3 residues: CASSITGAFDTQYF. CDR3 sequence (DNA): TGTGCCAGTAGTATAACAGGGGCCTTTGATACGCAGTATTTT.

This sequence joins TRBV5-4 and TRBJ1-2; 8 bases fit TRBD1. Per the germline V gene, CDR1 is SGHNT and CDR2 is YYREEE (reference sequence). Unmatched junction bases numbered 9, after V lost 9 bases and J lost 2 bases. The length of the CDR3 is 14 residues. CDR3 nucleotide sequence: TGTGCCACCACGAGGTCAGGGGGCAACTATGGCTACACCTTC. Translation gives CATTRSGGNYGYTF. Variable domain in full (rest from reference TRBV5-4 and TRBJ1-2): ETGVTQSPTHLIKTRGQQVTLRCSSQSGHNTVSWYQQALGQGPQFIFQYYREEENGRGNFPPRFSGLQFPNYSSELNVNALELDDSALYLCATTRSGGNYGYTFGSGTRLTVV.

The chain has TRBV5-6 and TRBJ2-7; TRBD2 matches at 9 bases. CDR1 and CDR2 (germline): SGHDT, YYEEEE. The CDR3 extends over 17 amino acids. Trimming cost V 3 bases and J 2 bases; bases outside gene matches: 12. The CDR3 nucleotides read TGTGCCAGCAGCTCCTTAAGCCAGCGGGGGGCCCCCTACGAGCAGTACTTC. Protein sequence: CASSSLSQRGAPYEQYF.

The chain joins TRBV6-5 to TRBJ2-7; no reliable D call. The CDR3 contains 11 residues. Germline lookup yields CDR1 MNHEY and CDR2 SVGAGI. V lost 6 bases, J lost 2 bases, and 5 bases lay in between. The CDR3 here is CASSHTYEQYF. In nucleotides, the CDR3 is TGTGCCAGCAGCCACACCTACGAGCAGTACTTC.

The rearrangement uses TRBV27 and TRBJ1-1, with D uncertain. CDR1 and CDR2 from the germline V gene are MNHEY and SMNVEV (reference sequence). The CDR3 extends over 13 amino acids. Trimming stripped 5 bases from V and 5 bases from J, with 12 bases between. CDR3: CASSPWRGTEAFF. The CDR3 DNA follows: TGTGCCAGCAGTCCCTGGAGAGGTACTGAAGCTTTCTTT.

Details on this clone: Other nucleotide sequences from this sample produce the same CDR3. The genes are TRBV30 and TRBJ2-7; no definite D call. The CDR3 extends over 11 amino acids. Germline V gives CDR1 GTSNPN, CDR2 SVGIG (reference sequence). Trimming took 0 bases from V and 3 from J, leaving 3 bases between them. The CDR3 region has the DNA TGTGCCTGGAGTGTTAGCTACGAGCAGTACTTC. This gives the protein CAWSVSYEQYF.

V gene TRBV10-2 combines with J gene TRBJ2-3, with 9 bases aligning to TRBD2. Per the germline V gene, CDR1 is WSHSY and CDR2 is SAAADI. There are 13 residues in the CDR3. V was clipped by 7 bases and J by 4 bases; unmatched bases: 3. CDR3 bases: TGCGCCAGCACGGGACTAGCTGCAGATACGCAGTATTTT. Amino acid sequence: CASTGLAADTQYF.

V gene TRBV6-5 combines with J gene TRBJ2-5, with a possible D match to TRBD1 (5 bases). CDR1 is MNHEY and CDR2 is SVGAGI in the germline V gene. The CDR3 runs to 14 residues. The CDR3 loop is CASASRAPQETQYF. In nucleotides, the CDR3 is TGTGCATCAGCTTCCAGGGCGCCCCAAGAGACCCAGTACTTC.

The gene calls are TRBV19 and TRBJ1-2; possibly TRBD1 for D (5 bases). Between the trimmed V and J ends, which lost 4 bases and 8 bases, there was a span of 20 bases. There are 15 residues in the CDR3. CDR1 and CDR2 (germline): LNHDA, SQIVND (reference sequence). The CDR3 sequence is CASSTSTGPYQGYTF. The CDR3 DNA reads TGTGCCAGTAGTACATCTACAGGCCCCTATCAAGGCTACACCTTC.

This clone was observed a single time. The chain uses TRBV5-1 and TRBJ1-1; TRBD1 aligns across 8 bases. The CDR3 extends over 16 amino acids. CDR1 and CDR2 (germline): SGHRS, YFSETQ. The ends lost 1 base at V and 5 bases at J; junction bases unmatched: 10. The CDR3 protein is CASSLPTRQGQTEAFF. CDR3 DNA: TGCGCCAGCAGCTTGCCCACTCGACAGGGGCAGACTGAAGCTTTCTTT. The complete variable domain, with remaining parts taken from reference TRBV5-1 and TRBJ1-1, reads KAGVTQTPRYLIKTRGQQVTLSCSPISGHRSVSWYQQTPGQGLQFLFEYFSETQRNKGNFPGRFSGRQFSNSRSEMNVSTLELGDSALYLCASSLPTRQGQTEAFFGQGTRLTVV.

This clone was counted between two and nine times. CDR3 nucleotides: TGTGCCAGCAGCTCCCCCCTAGCGGGGGGGCCAGGGGATACGCAGTATTTT. Translated: CASSSPLAGGPGDTQYF. This chain links TRBV7-8 with TRBJ2-3; 12 bases line up with TRBD2. The ends lost 4 bases at V and 6 bases at J; junction bases unmatched: 11. The CDR3 is 17 amino acids. The germline V gene encodes CDR1 SGHVS and CDR2 FQNEAQ.

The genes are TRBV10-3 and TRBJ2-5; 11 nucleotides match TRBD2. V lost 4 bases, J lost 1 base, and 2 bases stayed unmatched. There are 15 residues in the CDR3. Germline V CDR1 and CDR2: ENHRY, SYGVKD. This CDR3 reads CAISASGGPQETQYF. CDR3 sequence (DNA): TGTGCCATCAGTGCTAGCGGGGGGCCCCAAGAGACCCAGTACTTC.

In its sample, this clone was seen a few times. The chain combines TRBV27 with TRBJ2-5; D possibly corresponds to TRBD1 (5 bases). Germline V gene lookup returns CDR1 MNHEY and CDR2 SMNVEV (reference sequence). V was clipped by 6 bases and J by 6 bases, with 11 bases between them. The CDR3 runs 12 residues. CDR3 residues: CASSQGGQTQYF. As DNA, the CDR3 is TGTGCCAGCAGCCAGGGTGGTCAGACCCAGTACTTC.

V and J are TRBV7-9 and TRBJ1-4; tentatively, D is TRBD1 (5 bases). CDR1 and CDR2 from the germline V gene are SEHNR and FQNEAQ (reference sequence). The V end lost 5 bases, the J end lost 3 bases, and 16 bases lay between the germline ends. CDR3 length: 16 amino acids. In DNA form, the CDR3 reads TGTGCCAGCAGCAACCCCCCCCAGGGCTCTAATGAAAAACTGTTTTTT. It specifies CASSNPPQGSNEKLFF.

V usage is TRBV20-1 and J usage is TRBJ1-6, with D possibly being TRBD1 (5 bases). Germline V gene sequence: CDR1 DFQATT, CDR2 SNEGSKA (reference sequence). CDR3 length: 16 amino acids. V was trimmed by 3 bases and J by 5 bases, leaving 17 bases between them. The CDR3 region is CSASFPGRDHNSPLHF. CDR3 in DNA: TGCAGTGCTAGTTTTCCGGGGCGGGATCATAATTCACCCCTCCACTTT.

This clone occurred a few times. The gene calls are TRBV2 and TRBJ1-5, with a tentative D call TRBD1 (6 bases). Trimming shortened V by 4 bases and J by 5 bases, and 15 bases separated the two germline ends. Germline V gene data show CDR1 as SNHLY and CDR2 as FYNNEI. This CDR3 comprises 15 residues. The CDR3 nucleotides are TGTGCCAGCAGTGGGGACGCAGGGGTCGATCAGCCCCAGCATTTT. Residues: CASSGDAGVDQPQHF.